This T cell receptor (beta chain) derives from a study of spatial heterogeneity in lung cancer. Study summary: Sequences of the beta chain were consistently detected in greater numbers than alpha-chain sequences. For the average unique TCR and UMI combination, more than ten occurrences appeared in raw reads.

This clonotype was seen a few times. Specified time point: sample taken at primary tumor resection. No cell sorting; template was whole RNA from tumor, lung tissue or PBMC. TCRdb reanalysed the 5' RACE reads using MiXCR and keeps one entry per CDR3 protein. This sample has 1,400 to 1,500 distinct CDR3 sequences, with 7.8% found just once. Germline CDR1 is MNHEY and CDR2 is SVGAGI. The junction had 4 bases not matched to a gene; V was cut back by 4 bases and J by 7 bases. The CDR3 runs to 14 residues. The sequences come from normal lung tissue next to the tumor, collected at surgery. J is TRBJ2-2 and V is TRBV6-5; TRBD1 agrees at 9 bases. This receptor was obtained from a female donor with early-stage non-small cell lung cancer. CDR3 sequence: CASSSTGGGGELFF. CDR3 nucleotide sequence: TGTGCCAGCAGTTCGACAGGGGGTGGCGGGGAGCTGTTTTTT.